One and the same sample provided the 12 T cell receptor beta chains below, sequenced in a study of blood T cell repertoires in COVID-19. Sequencing used immunoSEQ multiplex PCR; TCRdb keeps in-frame clones, though not all of them. The sample shows around 64,000 clones, approximately 90% of them seen only once. The specimen sequenced was peripheral blood. These receptors all come from a man aged 45 to 65 with active COVID-19.

This clone was detected a few times. V usage is TRBV28 and J usage is TRBJ1-1; 9 bases fit TRBD1. V shed 3 bases, J shed 11 bases, and the junction held 4 bases outside the gene matches. Germline CDR1 reads MDHEN; CDR2 reads SYDVKM. This CDR3 is 12 amino acids long. The DNA of the CDR3 is TGTGCCAGCAGTTTTCCACAGGGGGCCGCTTTCTTT. Protein: CASSFPQGAAFF.

The chain carries TRBV18 and TRBJ1-2, with TRBD1 matching 8 bases. J was trimmed by 7 bases and V by 2 bases; bases with no gene match: 6. The CDR3 is 14 amino acids. CDR1 KGHSH and CDR2 LQKENI come from the germline V gene. This CDR3 reads CASSPGQGSIGYTF. CDR3 bases: TGTGCCAGCTCACCAGGACAGGGTTCAATTGGCTACACCTTC.

V is TRBV2 and J is TRBJ1-2; D remains unclear. Looked up from germline, CDR1 is SNHLY and CDR2 is FYNNEI. The ends were cut back, 2 bases at V and 3 bases at J, with 4 bases in the middle. The CDR3 runs 12 residues. CDR3 loop: CASSEQYYGYTF. As DNA, the CDR3 is TGTGCCAGCAGTGAACAGTACTATGGCTACACCTTC.

The V call is TRBV4-2, the J call TRBJ2-3; the match to TRBD1 covers 9 bases. Germline trimming cut 0 bases from V and 1 base from J; bases unmatched to any gene: 8. This CDR3 spans 18 amino acids. CDR1 is LGHNA, CDR2 YNFKEQ, per germline. The CDR3 region is CASSQEGTGTRGTDTQYF. DNA for the CDR3: TGTGCCAGCAGCCAAGAGGGGACAGGGACGAGAGGCACAGATACGCAGTATTTT.

The chain links TRBV24-1 to TRBJ1-4; the match to TRBD1 covers 10 bases. CDR3 length: 17 residues. CDR1 is KGHDR, CDR2 SFDVKD, per germline. The J segment lost 6 bases and the V segment lost 7 bases, leaving 13 bases of the junction unmatched. The CDR3 nucleotides read TGTGCCACCAGCGCCGGGACAGGGGCCGAAGCATATGAAAAACTGTTTTTT. Amino acid sequence: CATSAGTGAEAYEKLFF.

This chain uses TRBV3-1 (or the pseudogene TRBV3-2) with TRBJ2-3, with D perhaps matching TRBD1 (6 bases). This CDR3 region has 13 residues. The germline V and J ends were trimmed by 6 bases and 2 bases, with 9 bases remaining between them. Germline lookup yields CDR1 LGHDT and CDR2 YNNKEL (reference sequence). The CDR3 nucleotides are TGTGCCAGCAGGGACAGTTACACAGATACGCAGTATTTT. It yields the protein CASRDSYTDTQYF.

About this clone itself: The sample has other DNA sequences that encode this CDR3 too. The chain has TRBV6-1 and TRBJ1-4; TRBD1 matches at 10 bases. The V gene's germline CDR1 is MNHNS and CDR2 SASEGT. The CDR3 runs 15 residues. J gave up 5 bases and V 3 bases, and 3 bases lay outside the gene matches. The CDR3 nucleotides are TGTGCCAGCAGTGAGAGGGACAGGGGCAATGAAAAACTGTTTTTT. Its translation: CASSERDRGNEKLFF.

The chain couples TRBV13 to TRBJ1-2, with 7 positions matching TRBD1. The germline gives CDR1 PRHDT, CDR2 FYEKMQ (reference sequence). The CDR3 has 15 residues. V gave up 5 bases and J gave up 5 bases; unmatched junction bases: 11. The chain's CDR3 is CASSERGTALYGYTF. Written as DNA, the CDR3 is TGTGCCAGCAGCGAAAGGGGGACAGCTTTGTATGGCTACACCTTC.

V usage is TRBV4-1 and J usage is TRBJ1-5; D gene uncertain. Trimming cost V 0 bases and J 3 bases, with 9 bases left between them. Looked up from germline, CDR1 is MGHRA and CDR2 is YSYEKL. CDR3 size: 15 residues. CDR3 in amino acids: CASSQEEELNQPQHF. The CDR3 region has the DNA TGCGCCAGCAGCCAAGAGGAGGAGCTCAATCAGCCCCAGCATTTT.

The chain couples TRBV7-2 to TRBJ2-7; possible D gene TRBD1, 5 bases. Germline CDR1 and CDR2: SGHTA and FQGNSA. V lost 1 base, J lost 2 bases, and 9 bases lay in between. This CDR3 comprises 14 residues. The CDR3 loop is CASSLEKGPYEQYF. The CDR3 nucleotides read TGTGCCAGCAGCTTAGAGAAGGGGCCCTACGAGCAGTACTTC.

The rearrangement uses TRBV7-2 and TRBJ2-7; 8 bases line up with TRBD1. Per germline, CDR1 SGHTA and CDR2 FQGNSA. Unmatched junction bases numbered 16, after V lost 4 bases and J lost 2 bases. The CDR3 runs to 18 residues. CDR3 DNA: TGTGCCAGCAGCTCTATTGAGAGCAACAGGGGGAGTGCCTACGAGCAGTACTTC. Protein product: CASSSIESNRGSAYEQYF.

The J gene is TRBJ1-6, the V gene TRBV4-1, with 7 bases fitting TRBD1. The CDR3 is 15 amino acids. CDR1 is MGHRA and CDR2 is YSYEKL in the germline V gene. The V gene end was trimmed by 3 bases and the J gene end by 7 bases; junction bases not matched to a gene: 6. CDR3 residues: CASSQYRDSNSPLHF. The CDR3, as DNA: TGCGCCAGCAGCCAGTACCGGGACAGCAATTCACCCCTCCACTTT.